This T cell receptor (beta chain) was captured in a study of T-cell reconstitution after alpha-beta-depleted transplantation in children. Study-wide results and limits: Where alpha-beta T cells came from about two months after transplant was reportedly several hundred expanded graft clones.

After removal of 2 bases from V and 2 bases from J, the junction contained 2 bases not matched to a gene. The CDR3 has 17 amino acids. The germline V gene has CDR1 MNHEY and CDR2 SVGAGI. The library targeted TCRbeta and was prepared with unique molecular identifiers. In TCRdb, the PCR reads were re-called with MiXCR into one record per CDR3 protein. There are 540,000 or so distinct CDR3 sequences in the sample; more than 20% occur only once, and roughly 13% lies in the top ten. This clonotype showed up many times. Its antigen is as yet unknown. The chain combines TRBV6-5 with TRBJ2-6, with TRBD1 matching 11 bases. The sequence was collected from a boy in the first two years of life who had a stem cell transplant for acute myeloid leukemia, so the T cells may come from the graft donor. The sequenced sample was PBMCs, mostly from graft donor cells, obtained 360 days after TCRalphabeta/CD19-depleted stem cell transplant. The CDR3 loop is CASSYGDRGTGANVLTF. DNA of the CDR3: TGTGCCAGCAGTTACGGGGACAGGGGGACTGGGGCCAACGTCCTGACTTTC.